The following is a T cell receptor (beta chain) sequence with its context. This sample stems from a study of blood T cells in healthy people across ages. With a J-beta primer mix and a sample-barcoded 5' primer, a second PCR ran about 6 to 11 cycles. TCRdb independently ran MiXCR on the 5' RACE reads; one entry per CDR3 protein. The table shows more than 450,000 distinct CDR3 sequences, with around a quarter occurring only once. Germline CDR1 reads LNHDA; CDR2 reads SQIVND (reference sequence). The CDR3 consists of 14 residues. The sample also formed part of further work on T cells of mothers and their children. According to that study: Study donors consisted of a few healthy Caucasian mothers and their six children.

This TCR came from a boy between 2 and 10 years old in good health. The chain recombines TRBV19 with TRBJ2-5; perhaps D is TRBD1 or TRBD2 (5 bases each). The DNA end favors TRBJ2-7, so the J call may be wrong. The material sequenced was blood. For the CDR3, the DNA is TGTGCCAGTAGTAGAGGGGCTCAATCCTACGAGCAGTACTTC. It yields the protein CASSRGAQSYEQYF.